This T cell receptor (beta chain) is from a study of blood T cell repertoires in COVID-19. Across the whole study: Donors in the United States, Italy and Spain gave samples during acute or convalescent COVID-19. PBMCs, B-cell-depleted T cells, or T cells were the source of the cDNA or gDNA that made up the material.

Per the authors' pipeline: Amplification with reference gene primers provided the estimates of nucleated cell counts. Assay: immunoSEQ multiplex PCR; the TCRdb copy retains only in-frame clones and omits some. That table furnishes V, J and clone size, whereas the DNA furnished D and trimming. The sample carries around 130,000 clones, around 80% recorded once. Germline lookup yields CDR1 SGHRS and CDR2 YFSETQ. The CDR3 is 17 residues long. V was cut by 1 base and J by 4 bases, with 17 bases left in between. Material for sequencing was peripheral blood. The chain links TRBV5-1 to TRBJ2-2, with D possibly TRBD1 on 6 matching bases. The receptor's source is a man aged 45 to 65 with acute or convalescent COVID-19. The CDR3 spells CASSLNTGLGGTGELFF. CDR3 DNA sequence: TGCGCCAGCAGCTTGAATACAGGGTTGGGTGGCACCGGGGAGCTGTTTTTT.